By share, the clone carrying this T cell receptor beta chain ranks as medium-sized. Its matching antigen is unknown. This sample was included in a study of quantifying T cell responses using KT2 cells. Study in general: TCR alpha and beta constant-region primers primed reverse transcription of RNA. Study-wide results and caveats: KT2 sequence counts showed saturation when very many KT2 cells were spiked in.

The sample is PBMC spiked with counted cells of clone KT2. A single-stranded UMI oligo with SP2 sequence was ligated to cDNA 3' ends. An equimolar mix of RC1.1 and RC1.2 primed the beta chain across TRBC1 and TRBC2. TCRdb reprocessed the UMI-ligation and nested PCR reads with MiXCR, giving one entry per CDR3 protein. The data contain tens of thousands of distinct CDR3 sequences, 7.3% of them singletons. Trimming took 5 bases from V and 4 from J; bases not matched to a gene: 6. The CDR3 is 15 amino acids. The V gene's germline CDR1 is MNHEY and CDR2 SVGEGT. The material sequenced was PBMCs spiked with cells of the T cell clone KT2. This chain links TRBV6-2 or TRBV6-3 with TRBJ1-1, with TRBD1 matching 11 bases. The receptor was isolated from a human donor. This CDR3 reads CASSNAGTGGTEAFF. The CDR3 DNA reads TGTGCCAGCAGTAACGCCGGGACAGGGGGCACTGAAGCTTTCTTT.